The 28 T cell receptor beta chains in this list originate from one sample, sequenced in a study of T cells in Graves' hyperthyroidism and ophthalmopathy. What was amplified from RNA transcripts were TCR beta CDR3 regions. HTBI primers were employed in a first-round RT-PCR of the TCR CDR3. MiXCR, applied by TCRdb to the multiplex PCR reads, yields one record per CDR3 protein. Here the sample spans a few hundred thousand distinct CDR3 sequences, around 19% being singletons. Sequencing was carried out using blood. Every receptor here comes from a man aged 45-65 years with Graves' ophthalmopathy.

This clonotype has a count of ten or more. J is TRBJ1-5 and V is TRBV6-5, with 9 bases matching TRBD1. This CDR3 is 19 amino acids long. Germline V CDR1 and CDR2: MNHEY, SVGAGI. The junction had 11 bases not matched to a gene; V was cut back by 2 bases and J by 0 bases. The CDR3 here is CASSYGTGSTLLSNQPQHF. CDR3 nucleotides: TGTGCCAGCAGTTACGGGACAGGGTCCACCCTCCTTAGCAATCAGCCCCAGCATTTT.

The rearrangement uses TRBV28 and TRBJ1-2; tentative D call: TRBD1 (5 bases). CDR3 length: 16 residues. The V end lost 7 bases, the J end lost 9 bases, and 27 bases lay between the germline ends. Germline CDR1 reads MDHEN; CDR2 reads SYDVKM. The CDR3 nucleotides read TGTGCCAGCACCCTAGCAAAGGGGTCGATTCTGTCGAGCTACACCTTC. As protein: CASTLAKGSILSSYTF.

The V gene is TRBV19, the J gene TRBJ2-2; TRBD1 aligns across 7 bases. Unmatched junction bases numbered 2, after V lost 4 bases and J lost 6 bases. Germline loops: CDR1 LNHDA, CDR2 SQIVND (reference sequence). The CDR3 has 13 residues. CDR3 coding DNA: TGTGCCAGTAGTAAGACAGGGTCCGGGGAGCTGTTTTTT. The encoded protein is CASSKTGSGELFF.

This clonotype was observed many times. The chain recombines TRBV10-3 with TRBJ2-7; 7 positions match TRBD2. This CDR3 is built from 14 residues. In germline, CDR1 is ENHRY, CDR2 SYGVKD. After removal of 6 bases from V and 3 bases from J, the junction contained 8 bases not matched to a gene. The CDR3 spells CAIRANLAVYEQYF. The CDR3 coding sequence is TGTGCCATCAGGGCAAATCTAGCGGTCTACGAGCAGTACTTC.

This clonotype was recorded many times. The chain employs TRBV20-1 and TRBJ2-7; D not certain. The CDR3 is 15 amino acids. The germline V gene encodes CDR1 DFQATT and CDR2 SNEGSKA (reference sequence). V was trimmed by 3 bases and J by 4 bases, leaving 19 bases between them. The CDR3 coding sequence is TGCAGTGCTAGTCCCGCGGTCGCTGTAGGTTACGAGCAGTACTTC. This translates into CSASPAVAVGYEQYF.

At least ten counts were recorded for this clonotype. CDR3 sequence: CASSDQGAGYHNQPQHF. CDR3 nucleotide sequence: TGTGCCAGCTCCGATCAGGGGGCAGGCTACCATAATCAGCCCCAGCATTTT. The chain joins TRBV18 to TRBJ1-5; 8 bases are shared with TRBD1. V trimming: 6 bases; J trimming: 4 bases; junction bases outside the gene matches: 14. CDR3 length: 17 amino acids. In germline, CDR1 is KGHSH, CDR2 LQKENI.

This clonotype was picked up many times. This rearrangement joins TRBV27 to TRBJ2-1; TRBD1 is a possible D gene (6 bases). The CDR3 contains 15 residues. The V gene's germline CDR1 is MNHEY and CDR2 SMNVEV (reference sequence). V lost 10 bases and J lost 4, with 20 bases in between. DNA for the CDR3: TGTGCCACCAAAGTTGGGGGCTTTACGTACAATGAGCAGTTCTTC. Protein: CATKVGGFTYNEQFF.

The rearrangement joins TRBV10-2 to TRBJ1-1, with D possibly being TRBD1 (5 bases). V was trimmed by 2 bases and J by 1 base, leaving 5 bases between them. Per germline, CDR1 WSHSY and CDR2 SAAADI. There are 13 residues in the CDR3. CDR3 DNA sequence: TGCGCCAGCAGTGAGGACAGGAACACTGAAGCTTTCTTT. It yields the protein CASSEDRNTEAFF.

Points on this clonotype: The final CDR3 position lacks the conserved phenylalanine or tryptophan, pointing to a likely read error. The rearrangement uses TRBV2 and TRBJ1-3; D remains ambiguous. V lost 2 bases and J lost 7, with 15 bases in between. The CDR3 runs 15 residues. The germline V gene encodes CDR1 SNHLY and CDR2 FYNNEI. CDR3 bases: TGTGCCAGCAGTGAAAAGGGCCGCCTATGGAACACCATATATCTT. Translating it yields CASSEKGRLWNTIYL.

The chain links TRBV9 to TRBJ1-6; TRBD1 is a possible D gene (6 bases). The CDR3 loop spans 16 amino acids. V lost 4 bases to trimming and J lost 9 bases, with 20 bases between them. The germline V gene encodes CDR1 SGDLS and CDR2 YYNGEE. For the CDR3, the DNA is TGTGCCAGCAGCCCCGCGGCGGAGTTCAGGGGTTCACCCCTCCACTTT. Its translation is CASSPAAEFRGSPLHF.

There are a few counts of this clonotype. V usage is TRBV5-1 and J usage is TRBJ2-1; D unresolved. CDR1 and CDR2 (germline): SGHRS, YFSETQ. V lost 4 bases and J 0 bases, leaving 20 bases between the germline ends. The CDR3 covers 18 residues. The CDR3 bases are TGCGCCAGCAGCAAAGAGCCCGTCGCGGCGAGCTCCTACAATGAGCAGTTCTTC. Amino acids: CASSKEPVAASSYNEQFF.

This clonotype has a single count. Relative to the germline gene, one junction end is altered; a read error may explain this. The V call is TRBV28, the J call TRBJ2-1, with 10 nucleotides matching TRBD1. This CDR3 has 15 amino acids. From germline, CDR1 is MDHEN and CDR2 SYDVKM. CDR3 sequence reads: CVSSFDRGLNNEQFF. The CDR3 DNA follows: TGTGTCAGCAGTTTCGACAGGGGGCTCAACAATGAGCAGTTCTTC.

This clonotype showed up just a few times. The chain combines TRBV7-9 with TRBJ2-1, with 15 nucleotides matching TRBD2. V was pared by 5 bases and J by 0 bases, with 11 bases of the junction left unmatched. The CDR3 loop spans 20 amino acids. The germline V gene has CDR1 SEHNR and CDR2 FQNEAQ (reference sequence). The CDR3 nucleotides read TGTGCCAGCAGCAAAGTTGGACTAGCGGGAGGGCGGAGCTCCTACAATGAGCAGTTCTTC. Encoded protein: CASSKVGLAGGRSSYNEQFF.

The chain carries TRBV6-2 or TRBV6-3 and TRBJ2-7, with unresolved D. CDR3 length: 13 residues. Germline V CDR1 and CDR2: MNHEY, SVGEGT. Trimming pared 4 bases from V and 4 bases from J, leaving 11 bases between. CDR3 region: CASSSDLGYEQYF. The CDR3 region has the DNA TGTGCCAGCAGTTCCGATCTGGGGTACGAGCAGTACTTC.

This clonotype was observed a handful of times. This sequence joins TRBV9 and TRBJ1-3; D perhaps matches TRBD1 (5 bases). Deletions cut 0 bases from V and 2 bases from J, with 9 bases between. The CDR3 consists of 15 residues. CDR1 is SGDLS and CDR2 is YYNGEE in the germline V gene. In nucleotides, the CDR3 is TGTGCCAGCAGCGTAGCTCCCAGGGCTGGAAACACCATATATTTT. Amino acid sequence: CASSVAPRAGNTIYF. The full variable domain, completed using reference TRBV9 and TRBJ1-3, is DSGVTQTPKHLITATGQRVTLRCSPRSGDLSVYWYQQSLDQGLQFLIQYYNGEERAKGNILERFSAQQFPDLHSELNLSSLELGDSALYFCASSVAPRAGNTIYFGEGSWLTVV.

This clonotype has more than one count but fewer than ten. This chain uses TRBV7-3 with TRBJ2-3, with 9 bases that match TRBD2. This CDR3 comprises 17 residues. CDR1 and CDR2 from the germline V gene are SGHTA and FQGTGA. J lost 6 bases, V lost 0 bases, and 10 bases had no gene match. The CDR3 sequence: CASSLTGSGRRGDTQYF. In nucleotides, the CDR3 is TGTGCCAGCAGCTTAACTGGGAGCGGGAGGAGGGGGGATACGCAGTATTTT.

A few counts support this clonotype. V usage is TRBV3-1 and J usage is TRBJ2-3; D might be TRBD2 (5 bases). The CDR3 totals 13 residues. Germline CDR1 LGHDT, CDR2 YNNKEL (reference sequence). V lost 3 bases and J 8 bases, leaving 12 bases between the germline ends. The DNA for the CDR3 is TGTGCCAGCAGCCAGGTTACTAGTAGTACGCAGTATTTT. Protein: CASSQVTSSTQYF.

The DNA for the CDR3 is TGCGCCAGCAGCTTGGACGGAGATGAGCAGTTCTTC. The encoded protein is CASSLDGDEQFF. The chain uses TRBV5-1 and TRBJ2-1; D gene ambiguous. Germline CDR1 SGHRS, CDR2 YFSETQ. The CDR3 is 12 amino acids. V was trimmed by 0 bases and J by 8 bases, leaving 6 bases between them.

This clonotype has a handful of counts. V and J are TRBV7-9 and TRBJ2-6; 9 bases fit TRBD1. This CDR3 has 16 residues. CDR1 is SEHNR and CDR2 is FQNEAQ in the germline V gene (reference sequence). J lost 0 bases, V lost 5 bases, and 2 bases had no gene match. CDR3 region: CASSRQGGSGANVLTF. The CDR3 nucleotides read TGTGCCAGCAGCAGACAGGGGGGCTCTGGGGCCAACGTCCTGACTTTC.

The chain has TRBV20-1 and TRBJ2-1; 8 bases align to TRBD2. V was clipped by 3 bases and J by 7 bases; unmatched bases: 11. The CDR3 sequence is 15 residues long. Germline-derived CDR1 and CDR2 are DFQATT and SNEGSKA (reference sequence). The chain's CDR3 is CSARDTSGPWNEQFF. The CDR3 DNA reads as TGCAGTGCTAGGGATACTAGCGGCCCTTGGAATGAGCAGTTCTTC.

This clonotype was seen repeatedly, ten times or more. The chain has TRBV7-8 and TRBJ2-3; 10 bases are shared with TRBD2. CDR1 SGHVS and CDR2 FQNEAQ come from the germline V gene. The J segment lost 6 bases and the V segment lost 1 base, leaving 10 bases of the junction unmatched. The CDR3 length is 17 residues. CDR3 protein: CASSLGSTGLATDTQYF. In DNA form, the CDR3 reads TGTGCCAGCAGCTTAGGGTCTACGGGACTAGCGACGGATACGCAGTATTTT. The variable domain in full, with the rest retrieved from reference TRBV7-8 and TRBJ2-3, is GAGVSQSPRYKVAKRGQDVALRCDPISGHVSLFWYQQALGQGPEFLTYFQNEAQLDKSGLPSDRFFAERPEGSVSTLKIQRTQQEDSAVYLCASSLGSTGLATDTQYFGPGTRLTVL.

This clonotype was recorded at least ten times. The chain has TRBV7-8 and TRBJ2-2, with TRBD2 matching 9 bases. The CDR3 extends over 17 amino acids. Germline CDR1 and CDR2: SGHVS and FQNEAQ. V was pared by 1 base and J by 5 bases, with 8 bases of the junction left unmatched. The CDR3 DNA reads as TGTGCCAGCAGCTTAGGTAGCGGGAGAGGACGAACCGGGGAGCTGTTTTTT. Translated, it gives CASSLGSGRGRTGELFF.

This clonotype has more than one count but fewer than ten. V gene TRBV15 combines with J gene TRBJ2-3; TRBD2 might be the D (5 bases). This CDR3 has 14 residues. CDR1 is LNHNV, CDR2 YYDKDF, per germline (reference sequence). V was trimmed by 1 base and J by 6 bases, leaving 11 bases between them. The CDR3 sequence: CATSRVERRDTQYF. The DNA for the CDR3 is TGTGCCACCAGCAGAGTGGAGAGGAGGGATACGCAGTATTTT.

This clonotype was found a few times. The chain combines TRBV27 with TRBJ2-4; 8 bases agree with TRBD2. The germline CDR1 and CDR2 sequences are MNHEY and SMNVEV (reference sequence). With 6 bases clipped from V and 7 bases from J, the junction kept 17 bases outside the gene matches. This CDR3 has 17 amino acids. The CDR3 coding sequence is TGTGCCAGCAGAAGACTGAACACAGCGGGAGATCGGAACATTCAGTACTTC. Translated, it gives CASRRLNTAGDRNIQYF.

This sequence joins TRBV7-9 and TRBJ2-3, with 10 positions matching TRBD2. Losses at the gene ends were 1 base for V and 6 bases for J; bases not matched to a gene: 13. The CDR3 runs to 18 residues. Germline loops: CDR1 SEHNR, CDR2 FQNEAQ (reference sequence). In DNA, the CDR3 is TGTGCCAGCAGCTTAGTCGCTCGGACTAGCGGTTCTAGGGATACGCAGTATTTT. It specifies CASSLVARTSGSRDTQYF.

This chain uses TRBV29-1 with TRBJ2-3, with D perhaps TRBD2 (5 bases). The germline V gene has CDR1 SQVTM and CDR2 ANQGSEA. The CDR3 is 13 residues long. V was cut by 6 bases and J by 2 bases, with 12 bases left in between. The CDR3 here is CSVEGRFTDTQYF. CDR3 sequence (DNA): TGCAGCGTCGAGGGTAGATTCACAGATACGCAGTATTTT.

This clonotype was counted a few times. The chain links TRBV3-1 to TRBJ2-4; D is unresolved. V dropped 2 bases and J dropped 0 bases, with 8 bases sitting between them. CDR1 LGHDT and CDR2 YNNKEL come from the germline V gene (reference sequence). CDR3 length: 15 amino acids. CDR3: CASSQLDIAKNIQYF. CDR3 nucleotide sequence: TGTGCCAGCAGCCAATTAGATATAGCCAAAAACATTCAGTACTTC.

This clonotype was seen ten or more times. The CDR3 region has the DNA TGCAGTGCTAGTGACAGGACTAGCGGAATCCATGAGCAGTTCTTC. It yields the protein CSASDRTSGIHEQFF. The J gene is TRBJ2-1, the V gene TRBV20-1, with 10 bases aligning to TRBD2. Losses at the gene ends were 3 bases for V and 8 bases for J; bases not matched to a gene: 10. CDR1 DFQATT and CDR2 SNEGSKA come from the germline V gene (reference sequence). CDR3 length: 15 amino acids.